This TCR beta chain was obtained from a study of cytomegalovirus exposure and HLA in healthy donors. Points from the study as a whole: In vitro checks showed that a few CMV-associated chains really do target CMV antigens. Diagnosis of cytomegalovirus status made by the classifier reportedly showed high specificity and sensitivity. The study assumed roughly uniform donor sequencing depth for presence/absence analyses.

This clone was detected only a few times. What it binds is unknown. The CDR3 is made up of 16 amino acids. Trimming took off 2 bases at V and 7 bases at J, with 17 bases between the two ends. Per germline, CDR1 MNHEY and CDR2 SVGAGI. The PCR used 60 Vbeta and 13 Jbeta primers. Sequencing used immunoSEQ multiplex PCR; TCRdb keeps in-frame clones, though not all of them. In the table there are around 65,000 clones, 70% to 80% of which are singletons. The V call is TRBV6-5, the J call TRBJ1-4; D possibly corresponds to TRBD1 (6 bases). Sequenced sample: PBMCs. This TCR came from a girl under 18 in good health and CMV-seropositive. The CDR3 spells CASSYGHGGAGEKLFF. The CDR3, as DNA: TGTGCCAGCAGTTACGGGCATGGGGGCGCGGGTGAAAAACTGTTTTTT.